What follows are 6 T cell receptor beta chains derived from one specimen sequenced in a study of blood T cell repertoires in COVID-19. The data were produced by immunoSEQ multiplex PCR, yet TCRdb's version contains in-frame clones alone and is incomplete. The sample lists around 70,000 clones; about nine tenths were seen once. The sample was peripheral blood. All receptors derive from a young man with acute or convalescent COVID-19.

This rearrangement joins TRBV6-4 to TRBJ2-3; D ambiguous. The germline CDR1 and CDR2 sequences are MRHNA and SNTAGT. The CDR3 has 15 residues. Deletions cut 3 bases from V and 6 bases from J, with 16 bases between. This CDR3 reads CASSDSRHPGDTQYF. Here the CDR3 DNA reads TGTGCCAGCAGTGATAGTAGGCATCCCGGGGATACGCAGTATTTT.

The V call is TRBV11-2, the J call TRBJ1-1; D perhaps matches TRBD1 (5 bases). Per the germline V gene, CDR1 is SGHAT and CDR2 is FQNNGV. V was trimmed by 5 bases and J by 3 bases, leaving 16 bases between them. The CDR3 covers 15 residues. The CDR3 loop is CASSLHRGRDTEAFF. CDR3 nucleotides: TGTGCCAGCAGCCTTCACCGGGGGAGGGACACTGAAGCTTTCTTT.

J is TRBJ1-2 and V is TRBV2; D gene unclear. Germline V CDR1 and CDR2: SNHLY, FYNNEI. V was shortened by 5 bases and J by 8 bases, with 15 bases between the two germline ends. The CDR3 runs 13 residues. The CDR3 DNA reads as TGTGCCAGCAGTCAAGTGCAGTTGTTGGGCTACACCTTC. As protein: CASSQVQLLGYTF.

J is TRBJ2-1 and V is TRBV19; a weak D match, TRBD2 (5 bases). This CDR3 is 12 amino acids long. V lost 5 bases to trimming and J lost 7 bases, with 9 bases between them. The germline CDR1 and CDR2 sequences are LNHDA and SQIVND (reference sequence). In DNA form, the CDR3 reads TGTGCCAGTAGTTCGGGCGGGAATGAGCAGTTCTTC. It encodes CASSSGGNEQFF.

The rearrangement uses TRBV27 and TRBJ2-1, with TRBD2 matching over 10 bases. V shed 7 bases and J 9 bases; nucleotides not matched to a gene: 6. The V gene's germline CDR1 is MNHEY and CDR2 SMNVEV (reference sequence). CDR3 size: 13 residues. The CDR3 DNA follows: TGTGCCAGCATAGGGAAGCGGGAGGGTGAGCAGTTCTTC. Translating it yields CASIGKREGEQFF.

The chain uses TRBV18 and TRBJ2-2; TRBD2 aligns across 11 bases. Per germline, CDR1 KGHSH and CDR2 LQKENI. V was clipped by 4 bases and J by 1 base; unmatched bases: 14. This CDR3 spans 20 amino acids. In DNA, the CDR3 is TGTGCCAGCTCACTACTTGGGACTAGCGGATACTTTCTGAACACCGGGGAGCTGTTTTTT. As protein: CASSLLGTSGYFLNTGELFF. Drawing the rest from reference TRBV18 and TRBJ2-2, the complete variable domain is NAGVMQNPRHLVRRRGQEARLRCSPMKGHSHVYWYRQLPEEGLKFMVYLQKENIIDESGMPKERFSAEFPKEGPSILRIQQVVRGDSAAYFCASSLLGTSGYFLNTGELFFGEGSRLTVL.